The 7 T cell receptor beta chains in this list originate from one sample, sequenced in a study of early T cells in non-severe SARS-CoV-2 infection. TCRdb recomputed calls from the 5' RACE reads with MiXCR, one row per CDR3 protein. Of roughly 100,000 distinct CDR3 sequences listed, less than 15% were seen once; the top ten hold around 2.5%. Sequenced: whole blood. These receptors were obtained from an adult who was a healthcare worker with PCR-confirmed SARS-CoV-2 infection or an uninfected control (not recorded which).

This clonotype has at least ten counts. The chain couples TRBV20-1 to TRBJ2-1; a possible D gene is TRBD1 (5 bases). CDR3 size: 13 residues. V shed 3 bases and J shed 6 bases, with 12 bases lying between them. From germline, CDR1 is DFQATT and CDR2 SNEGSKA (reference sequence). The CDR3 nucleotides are TGCAGTGCTAGGGACCCCAGGGCCAATGAGCAGTTCTTC. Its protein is CSARDPRANEQFF.

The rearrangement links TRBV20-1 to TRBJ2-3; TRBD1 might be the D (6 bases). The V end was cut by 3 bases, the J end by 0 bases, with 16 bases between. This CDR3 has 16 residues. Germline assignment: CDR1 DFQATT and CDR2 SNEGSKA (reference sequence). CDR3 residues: CSARDDRTSSTDTQYF. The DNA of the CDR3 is TGCAGTGCTAGGGACGACAGGACATCCAGCACAGATACGCAGTATTTT.

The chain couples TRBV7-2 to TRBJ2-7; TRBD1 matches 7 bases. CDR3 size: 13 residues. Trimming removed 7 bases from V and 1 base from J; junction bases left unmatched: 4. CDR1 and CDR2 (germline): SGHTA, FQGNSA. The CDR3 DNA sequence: TGTGCCAGCAACCAACAGGGGTCCTACGAGCAGTACTTC. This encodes CASNQQGSYEQYF. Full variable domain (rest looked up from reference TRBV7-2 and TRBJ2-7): GAGVSQSPSNKVTEKGKDVELRCDPISGHTALYWYRQSLGQGLEFLIYFQGNSAPDKSGLPSDRFSAERTGGSVSTLTIQRTQQEDSAVYLCASNQQGSYEQYFGPGTRLTVT.

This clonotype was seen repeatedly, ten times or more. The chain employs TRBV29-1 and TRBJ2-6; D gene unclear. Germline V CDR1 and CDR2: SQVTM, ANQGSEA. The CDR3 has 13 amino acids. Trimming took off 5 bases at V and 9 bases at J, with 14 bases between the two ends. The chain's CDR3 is CSVSNPGGNVLTF. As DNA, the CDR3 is TGCAGCGTTTCTAACCCAGGTGGCAACGTCCTGACTTTC.

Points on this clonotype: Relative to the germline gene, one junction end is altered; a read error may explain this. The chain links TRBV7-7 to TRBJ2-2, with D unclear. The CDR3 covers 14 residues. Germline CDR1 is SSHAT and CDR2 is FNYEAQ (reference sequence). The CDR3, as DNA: TGTGCTAGCAGCCCCTCCTCTGGGACCGGGGAGCTGTTTTTT. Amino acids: CASSPSSGTGELFF.

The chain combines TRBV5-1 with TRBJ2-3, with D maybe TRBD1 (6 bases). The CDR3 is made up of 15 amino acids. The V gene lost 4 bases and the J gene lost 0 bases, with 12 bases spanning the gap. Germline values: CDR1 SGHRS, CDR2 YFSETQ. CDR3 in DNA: TGCGCCAGCAGCCGTAGTGGACAGAGCACAGATACGCAGTATTTT. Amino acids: CASSRSGQSTDTQYF.

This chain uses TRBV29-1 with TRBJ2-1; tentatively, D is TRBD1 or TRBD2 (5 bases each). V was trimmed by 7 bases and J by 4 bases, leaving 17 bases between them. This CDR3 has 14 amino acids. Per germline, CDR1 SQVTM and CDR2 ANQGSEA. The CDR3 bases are TGCAGCGCTACCGACGGGGACCCATACAATGAGCAGTTCTTC. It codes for CSATDGDPYNEQFF.